This T cell receptor (beta chain) appears in the sequencing data of a study of blood T cell repertoires in COVID-19. Study-level background: Acute and convalescent COVID-19 samples came from the United States, Italy and Spain.

Source study methods: Nucleated cell number was recorded as an estimate derived from reference gene primer amplification. Assay: immunoSEQ multiplex PCR; the TCRdb copy retains only in-frame clones and omits some. Clone size and V and J calls were adopted from that table, with D and trimming inferred from the DNA. The sample has around 110,000 clones; just under 85% are singletons. The V end was cut by 7 bases, the J end by 3 bases, with 19 bases between. Per the germline V gene, CDR1 is MDHEN and CDR2 is SYDVKM. The CDR3 runs to 16 residues. What was sequenced was peripheral blood. The TCR was taken from a man between 70 and 80 years old with active or convalescent COVID-19. J is TRBJ2-1 and V is TRBV28; weak D call: TRBD1 (6 bases). The CDR3 reads CASTNSGAFNYNEQFF. Here the CDR3 DNA reads TGTGCCAGCACAAATTCAGGGGCCTTCAACTACAATGAGCAGTTCTTC.